The T cell receptor (beta chain) described here comes from a study of T-cell memory formation after mild COVID-19. The study, taken as a whole, reports: Of the contracting clones, CD4+ ones lay mainly in CM and EM, and CD8+ ones in EMRA. Among clones contracting day 15 to 85, CD4/CD8 was balanced, whereas later expanders leaned CD4+. Whether second-wave clones peaking at day 37 were SARS-CoV-2 specific went unconfirmed.

The length of the CDR3 is 15 residues. V dropped 1 base and J dropped 5; count of bases not matched to a gene: 4. Germline lookup yields CDR1 SGHRS and CDR2 YFSETQ. The sample holds a few counts of this clonotype. Its target is not known. 5'RACE primed from the constant segment yielded TCR alpha and TCR beta cDNA libraries bearing sample barcodes and UMIs. A single record per CDR3 protein comes from TCRdb applying MiXCR to the 5' RACE reads. The sample yields 400,000 to 450,000 distinct CDR3 sequences, under 20% seen once. The V call is TRBV5-1, the J call TRBJ2-3, with 10 bases fitting TRBD1. The specimen sequenced was PBMCs or a T cell subset sorted from them (not recorded which). The sequence was obtained from a man between 18 and 35 years old who had mild COVID-19 (a few samples of this study predate the infection). Cell type and time point are not known. The CDR3 is CASSLMGQGLDTQYF. The CDR3 bases are TGCGCCAGCAGCTTGATGGGACAGGGGTTAGATACGCAGTATTTT.